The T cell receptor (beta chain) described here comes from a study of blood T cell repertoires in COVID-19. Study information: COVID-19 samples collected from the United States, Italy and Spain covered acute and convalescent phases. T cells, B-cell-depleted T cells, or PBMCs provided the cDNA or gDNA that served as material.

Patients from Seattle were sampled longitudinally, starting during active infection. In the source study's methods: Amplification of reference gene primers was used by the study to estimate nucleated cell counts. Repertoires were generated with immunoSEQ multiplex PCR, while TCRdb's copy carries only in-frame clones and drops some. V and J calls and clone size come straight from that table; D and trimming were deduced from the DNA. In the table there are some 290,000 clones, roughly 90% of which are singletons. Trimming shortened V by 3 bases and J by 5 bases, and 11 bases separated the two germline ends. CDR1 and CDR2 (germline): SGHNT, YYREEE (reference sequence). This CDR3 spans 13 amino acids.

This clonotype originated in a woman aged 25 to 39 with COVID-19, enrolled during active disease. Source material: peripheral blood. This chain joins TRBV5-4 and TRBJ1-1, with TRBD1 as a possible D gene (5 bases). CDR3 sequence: CASSWRGVTEAFF. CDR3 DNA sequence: TGTGCCAGCAGCTGGAGGGGTGTAACTGAAGCTTTCTTT.